This T cell receptor beta chain was sequenced in a study of vaccination and CD4 T cells after COVID-19 (dated by TCRdb to 2021 to 2024). Context from the whole study: Convalescent patients had a positive SARS-CoV-2 result on nasal swab PCR, and of these patients, 8 or 9 had mild disease and one had severe disease. The convalescent cohort included six males and four females, with two Hispanic individuals, seven Caucasians, two Asians and one multiracial person. Each participant got two doses of either the Pfizer-BioNTech BNT162b2 vaccine (n=8) or the Moderna mRNA-1273 vaccine (n=2). Post-COVID blood samples were collected from convalescent patients a median of approximately 93 days after diagnosis, with a range of roughly 30 to 170 days. Post-vaccine blood samples were taken a median of 72 days after the second vaccine dose, with a range of about 14 to 241 days. Culture stimuli were overlapping spike peptide pools from SARS-CoV-2 and from the common cold coronaviruses HCoV-NL63, HCoV-OC43 and HCoV-229E. As controls, cultures received a CEFX viral epitope pool (the positive control), an HIV-1 Nef peptide pool (the negative control), or no peptide at all. In under twelve COVID-19 convalescent patients and a handful of infection-naive healthy vaccine recipients, researchers compared the spike-specific CD4+ TCR repertoire from before mRNA vaccination with the repertoire from after. What the work shows at the level of the full study, not this receptor alone: An increase in the median number of SARS-CoV-2-reactive clonotypes from 21 after infection to roughly 36 after vaccination was observed, but the change was not found to be significant. The number of convalescent patients in the study was relatively small, and the study did not examine early timepoints following natural infection. Nearly all vaccine-specific clones in convalescent patients (304 of 307) were mono-reactive for SARS-CoV-2 spike rather than cross-reactive with common cold coronaviruses. Among convalescent patients, a median roughly 90% of the SARS-CoV-2-reactive clones seen after vaccination appeared only after vaccination, which suggests priming specific to the vaccine.

Libraries came from PCR. At the Johns Hopkins FTIC core, DNA from the cultured CD4+ T cells underwent TCR sequencing with the Oncomine TCR Beta short-read assay. Genomic DNA was extracted from the cultured CD4+ T cells with the QIAamp micro DNA kit. Oncomine TCR Beta libraries made from cultured CD4+ T cells were pooled using unique dual indexes and sequenced on an Illumina iSeq 100. In the paper's pipeline: Non-productive sequences were removed, and CDR3s that did not start with C, did not end with F or W, or were shorter than 7 amino acids were discarded. Antigen-specific clonotypes were identified using the MANAFEST web application through comparison of peptide-stimulated wells with reference and other culture wells. For a clone to be called positive, the clone needed an FDR below 0.05, an odds ratio above 5, and a productive frequency above 0.1% in at least two of three replicate wells. Cross-reactive clonotypes were defined as significantly expanded in both SARS-CoV-2 spike wells and at least one common cold coronavirus spike condition. Using R version 3.6.1, CDR3 homology was evaluated through Levenshtein distances (stringdist) along with unrooted phylogenetic trees (ape). Using fastp trimming at Q25 and MiXCR clonotype assembly, TCRdb reanalyzed the public sequencing data and kept in-frame beta chains. Each CDR3 protein gets just one entry, which takes the most common genes and DNA from the rows behind it. V and J calls and clone size were set by TCRdb, not the authors. This sample gives 10,000 to 15,000 distinct CDR3 sequences in total; 58% of them show up just once. The biggest ten clones account for about 25% of the sample.

A word on this clonotype: The target of this receptor is not known. Qualities for individual bases were not recorded, and no much larger clone is one base off.

According to the germline V gene, CDR1 reads MNHNS and CDR2 reads SASEGT. The junction carries 15 bases between V and J, which are trimmed by 7 bases and 3 bases respectively. The CDR3, cysteine through phenylalanine, is 14 amino acids long. The DNA shown is the 42-base CDR3, in frame from base 1. What the treatment or condition label conveys for this sample: roughly nine-day PBMC culture with coronavirus spike peptide pools or control peptides (ViraFEST assay). The ViraFEST assay, used in the study, expanded antigen-specific T cells with peptide pools and then identified the expanded clonotypes through TCR sequencing. The positive SARS-CoV-2 PCR tests of the convalescent patients were dated from March to December 2020, before the Alpha, Beta and Delta variants emerged in the United States. Around 2 million PBMCs per well were cultured in IMDM with roughly 5% human AB serum and roughly 9.3 IU/ml IL-2, plus 10 ug/ml peptide pools. On days 3 and 7, half of the culture medium was replaced with fresh IL-2-containing medium. Once the cells had been in culture for about 10 days, the EasySep CD4+ T cell isolation kit was used to isolate CD4+ T cells by negative selection. Ficoll-Paque Plus gradient centrifugation was used to isolate PBMCs from whole blood, and the isolated PBMCs were then either used fresh or cryopreserved at -140C. Triplicate wells were generally used for each culture condition.

Recombination linked TRBV6-1 to TRBJ2-5; there is no confident call for the D gene. Source material: CD4+ T cells from blood, cultured in vitro. This receptor was obtained from a human donor who had recovered from COVID-19. The CDR3 region has the sequence CASIRTAQKETQYF. In nucleotide form, the sequence is TGTGCCAGCATCCGAACGGCCCAAAAAGAGACCCAGTACTTC.